This note documents a single T cell receptor (beta chain) sequence. The sample belongs to a study of monozygotic twins with inflammatory bowel disease. TCRdb re-called the 5' RACE reads; one entry per CDR3 protein, DNA not given. The table for this sample gives about 380,000 distinct CDR3 sequences. The sequence derives from a human donor with ulcerative colitis or Crohn's disease, or a healthy co-twin of an affected twin (not recorded which). The sequenced material came from blood.

CDR3: CAISELLAADTQYF. The chain carries TRBV10-3 and TRBJ2-3. The germline gives CDR1 ENHRY, CDR2 SYGVKD. The CDR3 has 14 residues.